This paragraph reports one TCR beta chain. What it binds is not known. This sample was taken from a study of blood T cells in healthy people across ages. A second PCR, run for about 7 to 11 cycles, used a sample-barcoded 5' primer plus a J-beta primer mix. In TCRdb, the 5' RACE reads were re-called with MiXCR into one record per CDR3 protein. The sample gives around 1,800,000 distinct CDR3 sequences, 39% of which show up once; roughly 23% is in the top ten. Per the germline V gene, CDR1 is SGHDT and CDR2 is YYEEEE. Trimming took off 9 bases at V and 0 bases at J, with 21 bases between the two ends. This CDR3 is built from 16 residues. General study points: Naive and antigen-experienced cells were not separated, limiting conclusive comparison.

The genes are TRBV5-6 and TRBJ2-5; D uncertain. This sequence originates from a human donor in good health. Sample: blood. Here the CDR3 reads CANSIPGPSDQETQYF. CDR3 DNA: TGTGCCAACAGTATACCGGGCCCCAGCGACCAAGAGACCCAGTACTTC.